The 31 T cell receptor beta chains presented below share a single source sample, sequenced in a study of Graves' ophthalmopathy and Graves' hyperthyroidism. Researchers took RNA transcripts and amplified TCR beta CDR3 regions from them. Investigators did first-round RT-PCR with HTBI primers, then second-round multiplex PCR. TCRdb independently ran MiXCR on the multiplex PCR reads; one entry per CDR3 protein. Among approximately 480,000 distinct CDR3 sequences listed, approximately 15% were seen once. What was sequenced was blood. All receptors come from a woman aged 30 to 39 with Graves' ophthalmopathy.

The J gene is TRBJ2-2, the V gene TRBV28; 8 bases match TRBD1. V lost 4 bases, J lost 4 bases, and 8 bases stayed unmatched. This CDR3 region has 16 residues. Per germline, CDR1 MDHEN and CDR2 SYDVKM. The CDR3 protein is CASSSKGTGGTGELFF. The CDR3, as DNA: TGTGCCAGCAGTTCCAAGGGTACAGGGGGCACCGGGGAGCTGTTTTTT. Supplemented by reference TRBV28 and TRBJ2-2, the full variable domain reads DVKVTQSSRYLVKRTGEKVFLECVQDMDHENMFWYRQDPGLGLRLIYFSYDVKMKEKGDIPEGYSVSREKKERFSLILESASTNQTSMYLCASSSKGTGGTGELFFGEGSRLTVL.

This clonotype was counted at least ten times. This CDR3 reads CASSSRDREGYTF. DNA for the CDR3: TGTGCCAGCAGCTCCCGGGACAGGGAAGGCTACACCTTC. V usage is TRBV9 and J usage is TRBJ1-2; 9 nucleotides line up with TRBD1. V lost 4 bases to trimming and J lost 8 bases; unmatched junction nucleotides: 6. Germline CDR1 is SGDLS and CDR2 is YYNGEE. This CDR3 spans 13 amino acids.

This clonotype appeared a few times. The V call is TRBV4-1, the J call TRBJ2-2; D call uncertain. The CDR3 has 14 residues. Trimming took 1 base from V and 5 from J, leaving 8 bases between them. Germline-derived CDR1 and CDR2 are MGHRA and YSYEKL. CDR3 residues: CASSQARLTGELFF. The CDR3 coding sequence is TGCGCCAGCAGCCAAGCCCGTTTGACCGGGGAGCTGTTTTTT.

The table lists this clonotype with many counts. V usage is TRBV7-8 and J usage is TRBJ1-2; D is possibly TRBD1 (6 bases). The CDR3 consists of 15 residues. The germline V gene encodes CDR1 SGHVS and CDR2 FQNEAQ. Between the trimmed V and J ends, which lost 2 bases and 4 bases, there was a span of 14 bases. The CDR3 sequence is CASSLLAGAPYGYTF. CDR3 nucleotide sequence: TGTGCCAGCAGCTTATTGGCAGGGGCTCCCTATGGCTACACCTTC.

This clonotype was observed at least ten times. The chain joins TRBV25-1 to TRBJ1-2; perhaps TRBD1 as D (5 bases). Germline V CDR1 and CDR2: MGHDK, SYGVNS. Trimming left V 6 bases short and J 4 bases short, with 18 bases between. The CDR3 runs 15 residues. The DNA for the CDR3 is TGTGCCAGCAGCGACGACGGGACGCTCAGCTATGGCTACACCTTC. Translation: CASSDDGTLSYGYTF.

In this sample, this clonotype turned up many times. The chain carries TRBV12-3 or TRBV12-4 and TRBJ2-5; TRBD2 matches 9 bases. CDR3 length: 16 amino acids. Trimming took 3 bases from V and 0 from J; bases not matched to a gene: 5. Written as DNA, the CDR3 is TGTGCCAGCAGTTTTCGGCGCGGGAGGGACCAAGAGACCCAGTACTTC. Translation: CASSFRRGRDQETQYF.

This clonotype was observed a handful of times. The chain recombines TRBV28 with TRBJ2-7; tentative D call: TRBD1 (5 bases). V lost 3 bases to trimming and J lost 3 bases, with 12 bases between them. Germline V gives CDR1 MDHEN, CDR2 SYDVKM. This CDR3 comprises 14 residues. CDR3 in DNA: TGTGCCAGCAGTTTGTCACAGGTTGACTACGAGCAGTACTTC. This codes for CASSLSQVDYEQYF.

This clonotype was seen many times. The chain employs TRBV30 and TRBJ2-7; perhaps D is TRBD1 or TRBD2 (5 bases each). Trimming pared 2 bases from V and 5 bases from J, leaving 16 bases between. This CDR3 contains 14 residues. Per germline, CDR1 GTSNPN and CDR2 SVGIG (reference sequence). CDR3 loop: CAWSYGTVVDEQYF. The CDR3, as DNA: TGTGCCTGGAGTTACGGGACGGTGGTGGACGAGCAGTACTTC.

This clonotype was seen many times. J is TRBJ2-7 and V is TRBV28; 7 nucleotides align to TRBD1. V gave up 5 bases and J gave up 2 bases; unmatched junction bases: 9. The germline V gene encodes CDR1 MDHEN and CDR2 SYDVKM. CDR3 size: 15 residues. The CDR3 region is CASSPPTGNAYEQYF. The CDR3 nucleotides are TGTGCCAGCAGTCCCCCGACAGGGAATGCCTACGAGCAGTACTTC. Together with reference TRBV28 and TRBJ2-7, the CDR3 gives the full variable domain: DVKVTQSSRYLVKRTGEKVFLECVQDMDHENMFWYRQDPGLGLRLIYFSYDVKMKEKGDIPEGYSVSREKKERFSLILESASTNQTSMYLCASSPPTGNAYEQYFGPGTRLTVT.

This clonotype was observed at least ten times. The rearrangement links TRBV12-3 or TRBV12-4 to TRBJ1-6; TRBD1 aligns across 8 bases. V was pared by 5 bases and J by 15 bases, with 9 bases of the junction left unmatched. CDR3 length equals 13 residues. The DNA for the CDR3 is TGTGCCAGCAGTCCAAACCCCAGGGGGCTCCTCCACTTT. Translation gives CASSPNPRGLLHF.

There are many counts of this clonotype. J is TRBJ2-7 and V is TRBV29-1; D uncertain. The V and J ends lost 3 bases and 2 bases respectively, with 8 bases between them. The CDR3 is made up of 12 amino acids. Germline CDR1 SQVTM, CDR2 ANQGSEA. DNA for the CDR3: TGCAGCGTTGAGTCCGTTCCCTACGAGCAGTACTTC. This encodes CSVESVPYEQYF.

J is TRBJ1-6 and V is TRBV20-1; D is ambiguous. This CDR3 is built from 13 residues. V lost 3 bases and J 7 bases, leaving 10 bases between the germline ends. Germline loops: CDR1 DFQATT, CDR2 SNEGSKA (reference sequence). CDR3 protein: CSASHRSNSPLHF. CDR3 nucleotide sequence: TGCAGTGCTAGCCACCGATCAAATTCACCCCTCCACTTT.

This clonotype has a handful of counts. The J gene is TRBJ1-2, the V gene TRBV2; D is unclear. The CDR3 runs to 13 residues. CDR1 SNHLY and CDR2 FYNNEI come from the germline V gene. Deletions cut 2 bases from V and 8 bases from J, with 12 bases between. The CDR3 sequence: CASSEPAVGGYTF. CDR3 DNA sequence: TGTGCCAGCAGTGAACCCGCGGTGGGGGGCTACACCTTC.

This clonotype was observed a few times. V usage is TRBV30 and J usage is TRBJ2-2; D may be TRBD1 or TRBD2 (5 bases each). V lost 2 bases and J lost 4, with 8 bases in between. This CDR3 region has 13 residues. Germline CDR1 is GTSNPN and CDR2 is SVGIG (reference sequence). As DNA, the CDR3 is TGTGCCTGGAGTAATGGGGGCACCGGGGAGCTGTTTTTT. It is translated as CAWSNGGTGELFF.

This clonotype was seen ten or more times. DNA for the CDR3: TGTGCCAGCAGTTTAAGGGGTAACAATTCACCCCTCCACTTT. Translation: CASSLRGNNSPLHF. The chain has TRBV12-3 or TRBV12-4 and TRBJ1-6; D is perhaps TRBD1 (5 bases). Trimming removed 2 bases from V and 7 bases from J, with 9 bases in between. This CDR3 spans 14 amino acids.

This clonotype was detected many times. V and J are TRBV30 and TRBJ1-1; D perhaps matches TRBD1 (6 bases). Germline values: CDR1 GTSNPN, CDR2 SVGIG (reference sequence). V was pared by 4 bases and J by 1 base, with 10 bases between. The CDR3 is made up of 13 amino acids. The CDR3 reads CAWNPQGNTEAFF. DNA for the CDR3: TGTGCCTGGAACCCACAGGGGAACACTGAAGCTTTCTTT.

This clonotype was counted at least ten times. This chain connects TRBV12-3 or TRBV12-4 to TRBJ2-7, with 12 bases identical to TRBD2. Trimming removed 0 bases from V and 3 bases from J; junction bases left unmatched: 9. CDR3 length: 18 amino acids. The CDR3: CASSLARRGLAGYYEQYF. The CDR3 DNA reads TGTGCCAGCAGTTTAGCGCGGAGAGGACTAGCGGGGTACTACGAGCAGTACTTC.

This clonotype came up many times. The chain has TRBV6-2 or TRBV6-3 and TRBJ2-7; D is unclear. The ends were cut back, 0 bases at V and 3 bases at J, with 3 bases in the middle. Germline loops: CDR1 MNHEY, CDR2 SVGEGT. There are 12 residues in the CDR3. The CDR3, as DNA: TGTGCCAGCAGTTACTCCTTCTACGAGCAGTACTTC. Amino acid sequence: CASSYSFYEQYF.

This clonotype was found many times. This chain connects TRBV28 to TRBJ2-7; D not resolved. Germline V gene lookup returns CDR1 MDHEN and CDR2 SYDVKM. Trimming shortened V by 3 bases and J by 6 bases, and 12 bases separated the two germline ends. The CDR3 loop spans 13 amino acids. The CDR3, as DNA: TGTGCCAGCAGTTTTGTCGGGCTCATCGAGCAGTACTTC. Translated, it gives CASSFVGLIEQYF.

This clonotype appeared many times. A much larger clone lies a single base off, so this may be a read error. The CDR3 loop is CASNFGGQTVAFF. CDR3 nucleotide sequence: TGTGCCAGCAATTTCGGTGGGCAGACTGTAGCTTTCTTT. The V and J genes are TRBV7-2 and TRBJ1-1; D is undetermined. CDR1 SGHTA and CDR2 FQGNSA come from the germline V gene. CDR3 size: 13 residues.

This clonotype has at least ten counts. The chain recombines TRBV27 with TRBJ2-7, with TRBD1 matching 11 bases. CDR3 length: 16 residues. The V gene's germline CDR1 is MNHEY and CDR2 SMNVEV (reference sequence). Trimming took 5 bases from V and 3 from J; bases not matched to a gene: 9. The CDR3 protein is CASSPRTGGGSYEQYF. In DNA form, the CDR3 reads TGTGCCAGCAGTCCCAGGACAGGGGGCGGCAGCTACGAGCAGTACTTC.

This chain links TRBV15 with TRBJ2-5; 12 positions agree with TRBD2. This CDR3 has 14 amino acids. Germline V gene data show CDR1 as LNHNV and CDR2 as YYDKDF (reference sequence). Losses at the gene ends were 3 bases for V and 9 bases for J; bases not matched to a gene: 5. Here the CDR3 reads CATSRETSGGPQYF. CDR3 in DNA: TGTGCCACCAGCAGGGAGACTAGCGGGGGACCCCAGTACTTC.

This clonotype was found a few times. The junction departs from the called germline gene at one end, perhaps through a read error. The chain links TRBV19 to TRBJ1-6; maybe TRBD1 (6 bases). The germline CDR1 and CDR2 sequences are LNHDA and SQIVND (reference sequence). The CDR3 is 13 residues long. As DNA, the CDR3 is TGTGCCAGTAGCGACAGGTCGAATTCACCCCTCCGCTTT. This gives the protein CASSDRSNSPLRF.

This clonotype was picked up many times. The chain employs TRBV6-1 and TRBJ2-7, with unresolved D. Germline V gene lookup returns CDR1 MNHNS and CDR2 SASEGT. The CDR3 is 13 residues long. The ends were cut back, 5 bases at V and 5 bases at J, with 13 bases in the middle. CDR3 sequence: CASSPSYRHEQYF. CDR3 DNA: TGTGCCAGCAGTCCCTCCTATCGCCACGAGCAGTACTTC.

This clonotype was counted at least ten times. CDR3 DNA: TGTGCCAGTAGTAGGGCAATCGCGACAAGCCTCGAAGCTTTCTTT. Residues: CASSRAIATSLEAFF. The chain couples TRBV19 to TRBJ1-1; D not resolved. V gave up 4 bases and J gave up 8 bases, with 20 bases separating them. The germline V gene has CDR1 LNHDA and CDR2 SQIVND (reference sequence). This CDR3 is built from 15 residues.

This clonotype was observed many times. The chain joins TRBV20-1 to TRBJ1-5; D call uncertain. This CDR3 contains 16 residues. V lost 0 bases to trimming and J lost 2 bases, with 14 bases between them. Germline V gene sequence: CDR1 DFQATT, CDR2 SNEGSKA (reference sequence). CDR3 in DNA: TGCAGTGCTAGAGATACGGCAGGTTGGGGCAATCAGCCCCAGCATTTT. Translated, it gives CSARDTAGWGNQPQHF.

This clonotype occurred many times. The gene calls are TRBV30 and TRBJ2-5, with D tentatively TRBD2 (5 bases). CDR3 length: 12 residues. V was clipped by 3 bases and J by 5 bases, with 10 bases between them. Germline values: CDR1 GTSNPN, CDR2 SVGIG (reference sequence). CDR3 bases: TGTGCCTGGAGCGGGGTTTCGGAGACCCAGTACTTC. Translation: CAWSGVSETQYF.

This clonotype was seen repeatedly, ten times or more. The rearrangement links TRBV28 to TRBJ2-7; the D is unclear. V was shortened by 1 base and J by 3 bases, with 7 bases between the two germline ends. CDR1 MDHEN and CDR2 SYDVKM come from the germline V gene. This CDR3 is 13 amino acids long. CDR3 in amino acids: CASSLSSHYEQYF. CDR3 coding DNA: TGTGCCAGCAGTTTATCTTCCCACTACGAGCAGTACTTC.

This clonotype has a count of ten or more. The chain has TRBV6-1 and TRBJ2-4; unclear D gene. The CDR3 length is 10 residues. Germline-derived CDR1 and CDR2 are MNHNS and SASEGT. Trimming took 2 bases from V and 15 from J, leaving 8 bases between them. The CDR3 DNA reads as TGTGCCAGCAGTGAACAGATGTGGTACTTC. Translation gives CASSEQMWYF.

This sequence joins TRBV13 and TRBJ2-5; D possibly uses TRBD1 or TRBD2 (7 bases each). The germline V gene encodes CDR1 PRHDT and CDR2 FYEKMQ (reference sequence). The CDR3 length is 15 residues. V gave up 5 bases and J gave up 2 bases, with 15 bases separating them. The chain's CDR3 is CASSGRDRGQETQYF. The CDR3 coding sequence is TGTGCCAGCAGCGGGAGGGACAGAGGACAAGAGACCCAGTACTTC. Looking up the rest from reference TRBV13 and TRBJ2-5 gives the full variable domain: AAGVIQSPRHLIKEKRETATLKCYPIPRHDTVYWYQQGPGQDPQFLISFYEKMQSDKGSIPDRFSAQQFSDYHSELNMSSLELGDSALYFCASSGRDRGQETQYFGPGTRLLVL.

This clonotype was seen ten or more times. The rearrangement uses TRBV30 and TRBJ1-6; D is undetermined. The CDR3 sequence is 14 residues long. The germline V and J ends were trimmed by 2 bases and 10 bases, with 15 bases remaining between them. The germline CDR1 and CDR2 sequences are GTSNPN and SVGIG (reference sequence). Here the CDR3 DNA reads TGTGCCTGGAGTTTGGGTGGCGGGTTCTCACCCCTCCACTTT. This sequence encodes CAWSLGGGFSPLHF.